This TCR beta chain was observed in a study of T cell responses to AZD1222 COVID-19 vaccine. On the study more broadly: Combined were second doses at about 4 or about 12 weeks. Notes on the study in general: At 160-218 and 743-854, vaccine-associated CD4 TCRs were dominant, and they spanned spike. There were mostly white British donors and more females than males, and clonal diversity was possibly underestimated.

This clone was seen a handful of times. Its antigen is unidentified. Method: immunoSEQ multiplex PCR; TCRdb's copy keeps in-frame clones and lacks some. The data show 130,000 to 150,000 clones, more than 70% seen once. The CDR3 extends over 16 amino acids. V trimming: 2 bases; J trimming: 8 bases; junction bases outside the gene matches: 11. Germline loops: CDR1 SGHDN, CDR2 FVKESK. This chain uses TRBV14 with TRBJ1-2; 10 bases agree with TRBD1. The TCR originated in an adult in good health. This specimen was peripheral blood, taken on day 0 of AZD1222 vaccination. CDR3 DNA sequence: TGTGCCAGCAGCCAAAGGACCGGGACAGGGGTCGTCGGCTACACCTTC. Amino acid sequence: CASSQRTGTGVVGYTF.